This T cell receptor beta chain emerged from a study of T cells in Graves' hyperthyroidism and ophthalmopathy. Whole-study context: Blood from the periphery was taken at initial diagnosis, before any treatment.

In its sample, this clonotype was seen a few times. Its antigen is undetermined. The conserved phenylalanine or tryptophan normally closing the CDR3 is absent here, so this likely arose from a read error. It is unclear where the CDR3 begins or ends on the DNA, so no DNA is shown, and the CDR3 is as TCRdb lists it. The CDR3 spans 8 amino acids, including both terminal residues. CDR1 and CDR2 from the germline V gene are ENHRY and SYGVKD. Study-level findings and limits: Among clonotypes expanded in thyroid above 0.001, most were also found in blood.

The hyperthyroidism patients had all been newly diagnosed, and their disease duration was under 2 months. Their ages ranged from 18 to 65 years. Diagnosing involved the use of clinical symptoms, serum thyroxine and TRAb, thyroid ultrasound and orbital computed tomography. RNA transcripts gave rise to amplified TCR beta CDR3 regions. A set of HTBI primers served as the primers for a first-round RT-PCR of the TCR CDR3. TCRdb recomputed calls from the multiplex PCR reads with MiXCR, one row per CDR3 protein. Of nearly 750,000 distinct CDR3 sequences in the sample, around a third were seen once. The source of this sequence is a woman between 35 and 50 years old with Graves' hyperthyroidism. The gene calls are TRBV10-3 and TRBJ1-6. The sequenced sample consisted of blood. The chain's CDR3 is CAISESIL.